The clone carrying this T cell receptor (beta chain) was seen just once. These data come from a study of T-cell memory formation after mild COVID-19. Overall study: For the most part, TCR clusters were specific to one donor.

TCRdb processed the 5' RACE reads anew with MiXCR; each CDR3 protein has one entry. The sample includes just over 1,500 distinct CDR3 sequences, roughly 60% seen only once; the top ten take around 9%. The TCR comes from an adult who had mild COVID-19 (a few samples of this study predate the infection). Cell type and time point are not known. Input material: PBMCs or a T cell subset sorted from them (not recorded which).

CDR3 region: CASSSKTGGETYEQYF. As DNA, the CDR3 is TGTGCCAGCAGCTCGAAGACAGGGGGCGAAACCTACGAGCAGTACTTC. V usage is TRBV7-9 and J usage is TRBJ2-7; 10 bases agree with TRBD1. The CDR3 runs to 16 residues. Germline CDR1 and CDR2: SEHNR and FQNEAQ (reference sequence). The V segment lost 4 bases and the J segment 2 bases; nucleotides outside the gene matches: 8.